This TCR beta chain was identified in a study of cytomegalovirus exposure and HLA in healthy donors. Study-wide results and limits: A subsequent analysis found that TCR clusters from the first cohort also tended to co-occur in the 130 or so validation repertoires, with approximately 95% of cluster scores above 0.

The CDR3 runs 16 residues. Germline CDR1 is MNHEY and CDR2 is SVGAGI. V was shortened by 0 bases and J by 1 base, with 12 bases between the two germline ends. About this clone: Its cognate antigen is unknown.

TCRdb keeps only in-frame clones here, not all; method: immunoSEQ multiplex PCR. Of 100,000 to 150,000 clones listed, about 88% are singletons. The sample taken for sequencing was PBMCs. The TCR sequence derives from a young woman in good health and CMV-seronegative. The chain recombines TRBV6-5 with TRBJ1-1; no firm D call. CDR3: CASSYSTGIGNTEAFF. CDR3 coding DNA: TGTGCCAGCAGTTACTCGACGGGGATCGGGAACACTGAAGCTTTCTTT.